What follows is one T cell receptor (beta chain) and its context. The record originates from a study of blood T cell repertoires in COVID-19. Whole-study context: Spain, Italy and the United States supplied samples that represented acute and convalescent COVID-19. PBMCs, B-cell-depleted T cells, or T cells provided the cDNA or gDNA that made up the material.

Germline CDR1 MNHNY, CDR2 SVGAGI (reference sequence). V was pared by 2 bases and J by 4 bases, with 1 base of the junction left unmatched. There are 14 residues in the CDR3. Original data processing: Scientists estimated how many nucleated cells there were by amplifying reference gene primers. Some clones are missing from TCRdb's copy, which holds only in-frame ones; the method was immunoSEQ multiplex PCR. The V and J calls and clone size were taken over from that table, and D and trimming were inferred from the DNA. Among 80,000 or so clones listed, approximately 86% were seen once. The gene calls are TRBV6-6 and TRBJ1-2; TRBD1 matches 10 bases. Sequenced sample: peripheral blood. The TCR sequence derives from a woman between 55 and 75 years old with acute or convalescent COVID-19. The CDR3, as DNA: TGTGCCAGCAGTTACGGGACAGGGGCCTATGGCTACACCTTC. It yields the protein CASSYGTGAYGYTF.